These 21 T cell receptor beta chains originate from one sample sequenced in a study of response to subunit inactivated influenza vaccine. A single record per CDR3 protein comes from TCRdb applying MiXCR to the RT-PCR reads. The data contain about 780,000 distinct CDR3 sequences, about a fifth of them singletons. The sequences come from PBMCs from blood, collected about 5 days after vaccination. The receptors were gathered from a man in his fifties or sixties who received an inactivated influenza vaccine.

V is TRBV4-3 and J is TRBJ2-5, with D tentatively TRBD2 (5 bases). Per the germline V gene, CDR1 is LGHNA and CDR2 is YSLEER. The CDR3 has 14 residues. V dropped 1 base and J dropped 3 bases, with 9 bases sitting between them. Here the CDR3 DNA reads TGCGCCAGCAGCCAAGGATTGGGAGAAGAGACCCAGTACTTC. Translation gives CASSQGLGEETQYF.

The V gene is TRBV7-8, the J gene TRBJ2-3; D may be TRBD2 (7 bases). The CDR3 contains 18 residues. Trimming took off 5 bases at V and 0 bases at J, with 21 bases between the two ends. CDR1 is SGHVS and CDR2 is FQNEAQ in the germline V gene. The DNA of the CDR3 is TGTGCCAGCAGCAGGGGGAGGGTAACTACGACTAGCACAGATACGCAGTATTTT. Its translation is CASSRGRVTTTSTDTQYF.

V usage is TRBV7-9 and J usage is TRBJ2-7, with TRBD1 matching over 10 bases. V lost 5 bases and J lost 3; bases outside the gene matches: 10. The CDR3 has 16 residues. The germline gives CDR1 SEHNR, CDR2 FQNEAQ (reference sequence). CDR3 nucleotides: TGTGCCAGCAGCCCGGGGGTTGGGACAGGGGTCTACGAGCAGTACTTC. Encoded protein: CASSPGVGTGVYEQYF.

This clonotype has just a few counts. The chain couples TRBV20-1 to TRBJ2-5; D possibly corresponds to TRBD1 (5 bases). The CDR3 loop spans 16 amino acids. Trimming shortened V by 0 bases and J by 5 bases, and 19 bases separated the two germline ends. Germline V CDR1 and CDR2: DFQATT, SNEGSKA (reference sequence). CDR3 loop: CSARDTASGLGETQYF. CDR3 DNA sequence: TGCAGTGCTAGAGATACCGCATCAGGGCTTGGGGAGACCCAGTACTTC.

This clonotype turned up a few times. This chain uses TRBV5-6 with TRBJ1-4; 9 bases agree with TRBD1. Losses at the gene ends were 7 bases for V and 8 bases for J; bases not matched to a gene: 9. This CDR3 has 14 amino acids. Germline CDR1 and CDR2: SGHDT and YYEEEE. Written as DNA, the CDR3 is TGTGCCAGCCGCGGACAGGGGACGGGCGAAAAACTGTTTTTT. Encoded protein: CASRGQGTGEKLFF.

The chain joins TRBV20-1 to TRBJ2-7, with 10 bases matching TRBD2. Trimming removed 5 bases from V and 3 bases from J; junction bases left unmatched: 1. Germline V gene data show CDR1 as DFQATT and CDR2 as SNEGSKA (reference sequence). CDR3 length: 12 residues. The CDR3 DNA sequence: TGCAGTGCTCCTAGCGGGAGCTACGAGCAGTACTTC. Its translation is CSAPSGSYEQYF.

The sample holds many counts of this clonotype. V is TRBV5-1 and J is TRBJ1-1, with 8 positions matching TRBD1. Germline V gives CDR1 SGHRS, CDR2 YFSETQ. The V gene end was trimmed by 5 bases and the J gene end by 0 bases; junction bases not matched to a gene: 6. This CDR3 has 15 amino acids. The CDR3 sequence: CASRRGQDLNTEAFF. In DNA form, the CDR3 reads TGCGCCAGCAGGCGGGGACAGGACTTGAACACTGAAGCTTTCTTT.

This chain joins TRBV12-3 or TRBV12-4 and TRBJ2-4, with D perhaps assigned TRBD1 or TRBD2 (5 bases each). Trimming pared 2 bases from V and 5 bases from J, leaving 10 bases between. This CDR3 is built from 14 residues. CDR3 in amino acids: CASSLTEGQNIQYF. CDR3 DNA: TGTGCCAGCAGTTTAACCGAGGGGCAAAACATTCAGTACTTC.

V is TRBV20-1 and J is TRBJ1-6; D not certain. The CDR3 consists of 13 residues. V was cut by 6 bases and J by 10 bases, with 16 bases left in between. Germline V gene data show CDR1 as DFQATT and CDR2 as SNEGSKA (reference sequence). The CDR3 sequence: CSAGRGPYSPLHF. In DNA, the CDR3 is TGCAGTGCCGGGAGAGGGCCATACTCACCCCTCCACTTT.

This clonotype has just a few counts. This chain links TRBV7-9 with TRBJ2-1; 7 nucleotides align to TRBD2. V lost 5 bases, J lost 0 bases, and 7 bases stayed unmatched. The CDR3 loop spans 16 amino acids. Germline-derived CDR1 and CDR2 are SEHNR and FQNEAQ (reference sequence). The CDR3 sequence: CASSPLGGVSYNEQFF. The CDR3, as DNA: TGTGCCAGCAGCCCCTTGGGGGGGGTCTCCTACAATGAGCAGTTCTTC.

This clonotype was observed a handful of times. The chain joins TRBV3-1 to TRBJ1-5, with 8 bases lining up with TRBD1. This CDR3 is 17 amino acids long. The germline gives CDR1 LGHDT, CDR2 YNNKEL (reference sequence). The J segment lost 6 bases and the V segment lost 1 base, leaving 11 bases of the junction unmatched. CDR3 protein: CASSQVPFGTGGQPQHF. The CDR3 region has the DNA TGTGCCAGCAGCCAAGTTCCTTTTGGCACAGGGGGTCAGCCCCAGCATTTT.

The chain is built from TRBV28 and TRBJ2-3; 10 bases match TRBD1. The V gene end was trimmed by 3 bases and the J gene end by 2 bases; junction bases not matched to a gene: 8. The CDR3 covers 17 residues. The germline V gene encodes CDR1 MDHEN and CDR2 SYDVKM. The CDR3 is CASSLGQGPYSTDTQYF. CDR3 bases: TGTGCCAGCAGTTTGGGACAGGGGCCCTACTCCACAGATACGCAGTATTTT.

The chain combines TRBV24-1 with TRBJ2-3; tentatively, D is TRBD2 (5 bases). This CDR3 is built from 15 residues. Germline-derived CDR1 and CDR2 are KGHDR and SFDVKD. V was cut by 0 bases and J by 3 bases, with 9 bases left in between. The CDR3 loop reads CATSDLSGSTDTQYF. In nucleotides, the CDR3 is TGTGCCACCAGTGATTTGAGCGGCTCGACAGATACGCAGTATTTT.

V usage is TRBV20-1 and J usage is TRBJ2-3; TRBD2 matches at 7 bases. Germline lookup yields CDR1 DFQATT and CDR2 SNEGSKA (reference sequence). V lost 5 bases and J lost 3; bases outside the gene matches: 2. The CDR3 sequence is 12 residues long. The CDR3 bases are TGCAGTGCTTTTAGCGGGACAGATACGCAGTATTTT. Protein: CSAFSGTDTQYF.

The rearrangement uses TRBV10-3 and TRBJ2-3, with 10 bases that match TRBD2. The CDR3 contains 18 residues. Germline-derived CDR1 and CDR2 are ENHRY and SYGVKD. V lost 2 bases, J lost 1 base, and 9 bases stayed unmatched. This chain's CDR3 is CAISEHSGGTLGTDTQYF. CDR3 nucleotides: TGTGCCATCAGTGAGCATAGCGGGGGGACCCTGGGCACAGATACGCAGTATTTT.

This clonotype was counted only a few times. The rearrangement links TRBV3-1 to TRBJ1-3, with D tentatively TRBD1 (5 bases). The ends were cut back, 4 bases at V and 0 bases at J, with 13 bases in the middle. The CDR3 loop spans 16 amino acids. Germline V gives CDR1 LGHDT, CDR2 YNNKEL (reference sequence). CDR3 loop: CASSPARTRSGNTIYF. CDR3 nucleotides: TGTGCCAGCAGCCCCGCCCGGACACGCTCTGGAAACACCATATATTTT.

The genes are TRBV2 and TRBJ2-7, with TRBD1 as a possible D gene (6 bases). Trimming stripped 11 bases from V and 0 bases from J, with 17 bases between. CDR1 is SNHLY and CDR2 is FYNNEI in the germline V gene. This CDR3 region has 14 residues. CDR3 in amino acids: CAGKNRVSSYEQYF. The CDR3 DNA follows: TGTGCCGGAAAAAACAGGGTTAGCTCCTACGAGCAGTACTTC.

The V call is TRBV20-1, the J call TRBJ2-5, with TRBD1 identical over 11 bases. This CDR3 has 15 residues. The germline gives CDR1 DFQATT, CDR2 SNEGSKA (reference sequence). V was clipped by 3 bases and J by 5 bases; unmatched bases: 8. In DNA, the CDR3 is TGCAGTGCTAGTTTCCGGACAGGGGGCGCGGAGACCCAGTACTTC. Amino acid sequence: CSASFRTGGAETQYF.

This clonotype occurred a few times. The chain carries TRBV7-9 and TRBJ1-2; a weak D match, TRBD1 (6 bases). The CDR3 spans 13 residues. The germline gives CDR1 SEHNR, CDR2 FQNEAQ (reference sequence). The V gene lost 5 bases and the J gene lost 7 bases, with 14 bases spanning the gap. CDR3 DNA sequence: TGTGCCAGCAGCCAAACAGGGAGTTCTGGCTACACCTTC. Encoded protein: CASSQTGSSGYTF.

This clonotype was recorded a few times. The rearrangement links TRBV7-2 to TRBJ2-7; D call uncertain. V lost 5 bases and J lost 6, with 17 bases in between. The CDR3 has 14 amino acids. Germline CDR1 is SGHTA and CDR2 is FQGNSA. CDR3 sequence: CASSLAAPSPEQYF. Here the CDR3 DNA reads TGTGCCAGCAGCCTCGCGGCCCCCTCGCCCGAGCAGTACTTC.

This clonotype was recorded a few times. V usage is TRBV29-1 and J usage is TRBJ2-7, with 7 positions matching TRBD1. Germline V gene sequence: CDR1 SQVTM, CDR2 ANQGSEA. Germline trimming cut 6 bases from V and 6 bases from J; bases unmatched to any gene: 8. The CDR3 runs to 12 residues. This chain's CDR3 is CSVQTGPLEQYF. The CDR3 DNA sequence: TGCAGCGTGCAGACAGGGCCCCTCGAGCAGTACTTC.